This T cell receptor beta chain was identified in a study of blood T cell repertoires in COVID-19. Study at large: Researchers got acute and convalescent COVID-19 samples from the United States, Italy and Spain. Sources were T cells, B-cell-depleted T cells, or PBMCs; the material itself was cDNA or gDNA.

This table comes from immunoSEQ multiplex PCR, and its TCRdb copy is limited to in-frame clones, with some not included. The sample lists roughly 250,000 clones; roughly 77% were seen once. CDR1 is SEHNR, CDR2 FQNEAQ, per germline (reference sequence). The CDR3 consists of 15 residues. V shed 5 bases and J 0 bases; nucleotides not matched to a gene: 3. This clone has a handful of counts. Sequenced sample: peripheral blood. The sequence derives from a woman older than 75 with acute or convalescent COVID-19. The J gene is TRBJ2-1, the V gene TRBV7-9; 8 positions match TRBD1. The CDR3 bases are TGTGCCAGCAGCCGACAGGGGAGCTCCTACAATGAGCAGTTCTTC. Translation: CASSRQGSSYNEQFF.